The 30 T cell receptor beta chains below were found in one sample sequenced in a study of T cell responses to AZD1222 COVID-19 vaccine listed by TCRdb under 2021. The sample's time point label is to be understood as: baseline before first vaccination. Library prep was done by the immunoSEQ multiplex PCR assay. TCRdb limited this immuneACCESS table to in-frame rearrangements with V and J called. A share of clones is missing; checked studies link under half to unresolved V genes, and the rest is unexplained. The sample table records around 110,000 clones; around 88% of these occur just once. Together, the top ten hold about 10% of the sample. Sequenced here: peripheral blood, sampled on day 0 of AZD1222 vaccination. The receptors come from an adult in good health.

This clone was observed at least ten times. The chain recombines TRBV7-7 with TRBJ2-5; D is possibly TRBD1 (5 bases). Germline V lookup: CDR1 SSHAT, CDR2 FNYEAQ (reference sequence). This CDR3 is built from 14 residues. Deletions cut 4 bases from V and 3 bases from J, with 12 bases between. CDR3 in amino acids: CASSSRLGEETQYF. CDR3 in DNA: TGTGCCAGCAGCTCCCGGCTAGGGGAAGAGACCCAGTACTTC.

The genes are TRBV28 and TRBJ2-7, with 11 bases identical to TRBD2. V dropped 1 base and J dropped 2; count of bases not matched to a gene: 4. CDR1 is MDHEN, CDR2 SYDVKM, per germline. The CDR3 loop spans 16 amino acids. The CDR3, as DNA: TGTGCCAGCAGTTTATCAGGGACTAGCGGCGCCTACGAGCAGTACTTC. It translates to CASSLSGTSGAYEQYF.

The CDR3 sequence is CASSYTASSNYGYTF. The CDR3 DNA is TGTGCCAGCAGTTATACCGCGAGCAGTAACTATGGCTACACCTTC. This chain joins TRBV6-2 or TRBV6-3 and TRBJ1-2; D remains ambiguous. Germline-derived CDR1 and CDR2 are MNHEY and SVGEGT. V was cut by 3 bases and J by 1 base, with 12 bases left in between. The CDR3 spans 15 residues.

This clone was detected once. This chain joins TRBV4-3 and TRBJ1-2; D gene uncertain. V shed 3 bases and J shed 0 bases, with 11 bases lying between them. Germline values: CDR1 LGHNA, CDR2 YSLEER. There are 15 residues in the CDR3. CDR3 coding DNA: TGCGCCAGCAGCCAGCCCGGAAGATCTAACTATGGCTACACCTTC. Amino acids: CASSQPGRSNYGYTF.

This chain links TRBV12-3 or TRBV12-4 with TRBJ1-1; the D gene is possibly TRBD1 (6 bases). This CDR3 has 12 amino acids. The V and J ends lost 6 bases and 13 bases respectively, with 18 bases between them. The CDR3 coding sequence is TGTGCCAGCAGCCCTGAGAGGGGGGCAGGTTTCTTT. Protein product: CASSPERGAGFF.

The chain carries TRBV6-2 or TRBV6-3 and TRBJ1-1; the D is unclear. The CDR3 runs 12 residues. V dropped 5 bases and J dropped 1 base, with 5 bases sitting between them. Germline V gene data show CDR1 as MNHEY and CDR2 as SVGEGT. In DNA, the CDR3 is TGTGCCAGCAGTCGGACGAACACTGAAGCTTTCTTT. Translating gives CASSRTNTEAFF.

This clone is a singleton in its sample. The chain combines TRBV18 with TRBJ2-3, with D maybe TRBD1 (6 bases). Germline V CDR1 and CDR2: KGHSH, LQKENI. V was pared by 3 bases and J by 2 bases, with 12 bases between. The CDR3 extends over 15 amino acids. The CDR3 DNA follows: TGTGCCAGCTCACCCGAGGACAGTCCCACAGATACGCAGTATTTT. Encoded protein: CASSPEDSPTDTQYF.

V gene TRBV24-1 combines with J gene TRBJ2-3, with 9 bases identical to TRBD1. From germline, CDR1 is KGHDR and CDR2 SFDVKD. The CDR3 runs 18 residues. Unmatched junction bases numbered 11, after V lost 1 base and J lost 4 bases. In DNA, the CDR3 is TGTGCCACCAGTGATTTACCGTCAACGGACAGGGGTGCAGATACGCAGTATTTT. Translated, it gives CATSDLPSTDRGADTQYF.

The gene calls are TRBV7-2 and TRBJ2-7, with TRBD2 matching over 9 bases. The CDR3 loop spans 14 amino acids. Germline CDR1 reads SGHTA; CDR2 reads FQGNSA. V trimming: 6 bases; J trimming: 3 bases; junction bases outside the gene matches: 6. CDR3 amino acids: CASSRAGGLYEQYF. The CDR3 region has the DNA TGTGCCAGCAGTAGAGCGGGGGGCCTCTACGAGCAGTACTTC.

The chain recombines TRBV19 with TRBJ1-1; possibly TRBD1 for D (5 bases). Germline V lookup: CDR1 LNHDA, CDR2 SQIVND (reference sequence). The V end was cut by 3 bases, the J end by 0 bases, with 11 bases between. This CDR3 is 15 amino acids long. The CDR3 sequence is CASSIGGGMNTEAFF. In nucleotides, the CDR3 is TGTGCCAGTAGTATTGGCGGGGGGATGAACACTGAAGCTTTCTTT.

This chain uses TRBV27 with TRBJ2-7; 9 positions match TRBD1. This CDR3 comprises 17 residues. From germline, CDR1 is MNHEY and CDR2 SMNVEV (reference sequence). The ends lost 1 base at V and 7 bases at J; junction bases unmatched: 14. The CDR3 is CASSLFPGQGRMGEQYF. The CDR3 DNA reads TGTGCCAGCAGTTTATTCCCTGGACAGGGGCGGATGGGGGAGCAGTACTTC.

The gene calls are TRBV5-5 and TRBJ1-4; weak D call: TRBD1 (6 bases). Trimming stripped 0 bases from V and 7 bases from J, with 16 bases between. The CDR3 is made up of 16 amino acids. The germline gives CDR1 SGHKS, CDR2 YYEKEE (reference sequence). Here the CDR3 reads CASSLANGGRAEKLFF. The CDR3 DNA reads TGTGCCAGCAGCTTGGCCAATGGGGGGCGCGCTGAAAAACTGTTTTTT.

The chain couples TRBV19 to TRBJ2-2; 12 nucleotides match TRBD2. The V gene's germline CDR1 is LNHDA and CDR2 SQIVND (reference sequence). The trim removed 7 bases at V and 5 bases at J, leaving 20 bases unmatched. The CDR3 consists of 20 residues. The CDR3 here is CASTKPMGLAGQRGTGELFF. The CDR3 DNA sequence: TGTGCCAGTACTAAACCAATGGGACTAGCGGGTCAGAGGGGGACCGGGGAGCTGTTTTTT.

This clone turned up a few times. The rearrangement joins TRBV12-5 to TRBJ2-3, with 7 nucleotides matching TRBD1. J gave up 2 bases and V 5 bases, and 4 bases lay outside the gene matches. The CDR3 has 14 amino acids. Per germline, CDR1 LGHNT and CDR2 FRNRAP. The CDR3, as DNA: TGTGCTAGTGGTCGGGACAGCTACACAGATACGCAGTATTTT. Its translation: CASGRDSYTDTQYF.

The chain joins TRBV25-1 to TRBJ1-2, with D possibly being TRBD1 (6 bases). Per germline, CDR1 MGHDK and CDR2 SYGVNS. CDR3 size: 12 residues. Trimming removed 10 bases at V and 6 bases at J, with 15 bases between. The CDR3 bases are TGTGCCACTAACAGGGATGTGGATGGCTACACCTTC. This codes for CATNRDVDGYTF.

V gene TRBV7-9 combines with J gene TRBJ2-1, with D possibly matching TRBD2 (5 bases). CDR3 size: 14 residues. Germline lookup yields CDR1 SEHNR and CDR2 FQNEAQ (reference sequence). Trimming shortened V by 7 bases and J by 8 bases, and 18 bases separated the two germline ends. Written as DNA, the CDR3 is TGTGCCAGCACCGAAGCCTTGAGAGGGCATGAGCAGTTCTTC. It codes for CASTEALRGHEQFF.

Only a few counts were recorded for this clone. The chain links TRBV6-5 to TRBJ1-1; D is uncertain. CDR1 MNHEY and CDR2 SVGAGI come from the germline V gene. V was clipped by 5 bases and J by 1 base, with 11 bases between them. This CDR3 spans 14 amino acids. In DNA, the CDR3 is TGTGCCAGCAGTCTCGTACTGAGGAACACTGAAGCTTTCTTT. Protein product: CASSLVLRNTEAFF.

This sequence joins TRBV7-2 and TRBJ2-1, with 9 bases that match TRBD2. V lost 2 bases and J lost 9; bases outside the gene matches: 5. Germline V gene lookup returns CDR1 SGHTA and CDR2 FQGNSA. The CDR3 totals 14 residues. The CDR3 spells CASSLRREGGEQFF. In nucleotides, the CDR3 is TGTGCCAGCAGCTTACGGCGGGAGGGCGGTGAGCAGTTCTTC.

The chain carries TRBV28 and TRBJ1-5; 12 bases line up with TRBD1. This CDR3 region has 15 residues. V dropped 5 bases and J dropped 11; count of bases not matched to a gene: 10. Germline V gene data show CDR1 as MDHEN and CDR2 as SYDVKM. CDR3 residues: CASSDSGTGGRAQHF. CDR3 nucleotides: TGTGCCAGCAGTGATTCCGGGACAGGGGGCCGGGCCCAGCATTTT.

The chain has TRBV10-2 and TRBJ1-5; D unclear. Germline assignment: CDR1 WSHSY and CDR2 SAAADI. CDR3 length: 13 residues. V was shortened by 2 bases and J by 7 bases, with 9 bases between the two germline ends. CDR3 DNA: TGCGCCAGCAGTGAGGGGGTTGAGCAGCCCCAGCATTTT. This encodes CASSEGVEQPQHF.

This clone appeared a single time. The chain has TRBV19 and TRBJ2-1; D may correspond to TRBD1 or TRBD2 (6 bases each). The CDR3 totals 15 residues. The germline CDR1 and CDR2 sequences are LNHDA and SQIVND (reference sequence). V gave up 3 bases and J gave up 2 bases, with 11 bases separating them. The CDR3 here is CASSIEGGPYNEQFF. In DNA, the CDR3 is TGTGCCAGTAGTATCGAGGGGGGACCCTACAATGAGCAGTTCTTC.

The rearrangement links TRBV5-1 to TRBJ1-3; weak D call: TRBD1 (5 bases). CDR1 is SGHRS, CDR2 YFSETQ, per germline. There are 14 residues in the CDR3. Trimming pared 0 bases from V and 6 bases from J, leaving 10 bases between. The CDR3 bases are TGCGCCAGCAGCTTGGATGGGGGGTTAAACACCATATATTTT. Translated, it gives CASSLDGGLNTIYF. The full variable domain, rest sourced from reference TRBV5-1 and TRBJ1-3, is KAGVTQTPRYLIKTRGQQVTLSCSPISGHRSVSWYQQTPGQGLQFLFEYFSETQRNKGNFPGRFSGRQFSNSRSEMNVSTLELGDSALYLCASSLDGGLNTIYFGEGSWLTVV.

The genes are TRBV29-1 and TRBJ1-5; TRBD1 aligns across 8 bases. Germline loops: CDR1 SQVTM, CDR2 ANQGSEA. The CDR3 has 13 amino acids. The V gene end was trimmed by 6 bases and the J gene end by 7 bases; junction bases not matched to a gene: 8. The CDR3 DNA reads TGCAGCGTCTCGACAGGGGAAAGGCAGCCCCAGCATTTT. Protein product: CSVSTGERQPQHF. The variable domain in full, with the rest retrieved from reference TRBV29-1 and TRBJ1-5, is SAVISQKPSRDICQRGTSLTIQCQVDSQVTMMFWYRQQPGQSLTLIATANQGSEATYESGFVIDKFPISRPNLTFSTLTVSNMSPEDSSIYLCSVSTGERQPQHFGDGTRLSIL.

The chain has TRBV6-1 and TRBJ2-6; 8 positions agree with TRBD2. Germline V gene data show CDR1 as MNHNS and CDR2 as SASEGT. The CDR3 runs 18 residues. V lost 2 bases, J lost 1 base, and 7 bases stayed unmatched. The CDR3: CASSELRGARSGANVLTF. The CDR3 DNA is TGTGCCAGCAGTGAACTGCGGGGGGCAAGGTCTGGGGCCAACGTCCTGACTTTC.

The rearrangement links TRBV5-4 to TRBJ2-5; TRBD1 aligns across 8 bases. The CDR3 totals 14 residues. CDR1 and CDR2 (germline): SGHNT, YYREEE (reference sequence). Trimming took 4 bases from V and 5 from J; bases not matched to a gene: 7. The CDR3 DNA is TGTGCCAGCAGCCCCCAGGGGGCGGTCGAGACCCAGTACTTC. Protein product: CASSPQGAVETQYF.

This chain uses TRBV7-9 with TRBJ1-3; 11 bases align to TRBD1. Trimming cost V 4 bases and J 5 bases; bases outside gene matches: 4. This CDR3 region has 15 residues. Germline-derived CDR1 and CDR2 are SEHNR and FQNEAQ (reference sequence). The CDR3: CASSSGTGGRNTIYF. CDR3 nucleotide sequence: TGTGCCAGCAGCTCTGGGACAGGGGGAAGAAACACCATATATTTT.

The V and J genes are TRBV7-2 and TRBJ1-1; D is perhaps TRBD1 (6 bases). There are 15 residues in the CDR3. Germline assignment: CDR1 SGHTA and CDR2 FQGNSA. The V and J ends lost 1 base and 5 bases respectively, with 14 bases between them. The CDR3 DNA reads TGTGCCAGCAGCTTAGGGGGGAGGACAGTAACTGAAGCTTTCTTT. This sequence encodes CASSLGGRTVTEAFF.

This clone was counted only a few times. This rearrangement joins TRBV7-9 to TRBJ1-6; D is unresolved. Trimming cost V 3 bases and J 7 bases, with 10 bases left between them. The CDR3 runs 14 residues. Per the germline V gene, CDR1 is SEHNR and CDR2 is FQNEAQ (reference sequence). The CDR3 DNA reads as TGTGCCAGCAGCTTCTCACTCCTCAATTCACCCCTCCACTTT. Translation gives CASSFSLLNSPLHF.

The chain uses TRBV18 and TRBJ2-3; D might be TRBD1 (7 bases). CDR1 and CDR2 from the germline V gene are KGHSH and LQKENI. V was shortened by 1 base and J by 5 bases, with 10 bases between the two germline ends. The length of the CDR3 is 14 residues. The CDR3 DNA is TGTGCCAGCTCACCACGGAGGGGGCAAGATACGCAGTATTTT. The encoded protein is CASSPRRGQDTQYF.

The chain recombines TRBV28 with TRBJ2-1; TRBD1 matches 8 bases. The trim removed 7 bases at V and 4 bases at J, leaving 9 bases unmatched. This CDR3 has 15 residues. Germline CDR1 reads MDHEN; CDR2 reads SYDVKM. CDR3 nucleotides: TGTGCCAGCACCCCGGGGACAGGAGGGTACAATGAGCAGTTCTTC. It specifies CASTPGTGGYNEQFF.